This TCR beta chain was recorded in a study of immune cell composition in non-small cell lung cancer. J lost 11 bases, V lost 4 bases, and 5 bases had no gene match. The CDR3 sequence is 11 residues long. Germline CDR1 and CDR2: SGHNT and YYREEE (reference sequence). The repertoire was sequenced with immunoSEQ multiplex PCR; TCRdb's copy has only in-frame clones and lacks some. The data contain about 2,900 clones, roughly four fifths of them singletons. This sample also appeared in a second study, on CD4 T cells in lung cancer.

The sequence derives from a human donor with non-small cell lung cancer. The chain combines TRBV5-4 with TRBJ1-2; 7 nucleotides align to TRBD1. Sequenced: lung tumor tissue. The CDR3 sequence is CASSVTGWYTF. The CDR3 DNA follows: TGTGCCAGCAGCGTGACAGGGTGGTACACCTTC.